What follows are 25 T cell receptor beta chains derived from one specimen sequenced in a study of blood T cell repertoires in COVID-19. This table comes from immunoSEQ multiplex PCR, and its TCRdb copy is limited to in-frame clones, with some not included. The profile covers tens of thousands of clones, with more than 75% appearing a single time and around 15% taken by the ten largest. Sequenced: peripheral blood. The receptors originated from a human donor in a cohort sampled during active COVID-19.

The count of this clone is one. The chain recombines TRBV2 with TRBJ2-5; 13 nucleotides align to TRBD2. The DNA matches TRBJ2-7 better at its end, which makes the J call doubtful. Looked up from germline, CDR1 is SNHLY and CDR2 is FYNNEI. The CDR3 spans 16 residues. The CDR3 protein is CASSDPGLAGNTEQYF. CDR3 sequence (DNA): TGTGCCAGCAGTGATCCGGGACTAGCGGGAAATACCGAGCAGTACTTC.

CDR3 sequence reads: CASSSWRQGAYGYTF. The CDR3 DNA is TGTGCCAGCAGCTCTTGGAGACAGGGGGCTTATGGCTACACCTTC. This chain uses TRBV5-4 with TRBJ1-2; 10 bases align to TRBD1. The V gene end was trimmed by 3 bases and the J gene end by 5 bases; junction bases not matched to a gene: 7. The germline V gene encodes CDR1 SGHNT and CDR2 YYREEE (reference sequence). This CDR3 has 15 amino acids.

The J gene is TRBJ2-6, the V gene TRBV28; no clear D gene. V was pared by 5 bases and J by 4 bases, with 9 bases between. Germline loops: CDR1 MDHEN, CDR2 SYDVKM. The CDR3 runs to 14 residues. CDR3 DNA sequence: TGTGCCAGCAGTACCCAGAAGGGGGCCAACGTCCTGACTTTC. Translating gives CASSTQKGANVLTF.

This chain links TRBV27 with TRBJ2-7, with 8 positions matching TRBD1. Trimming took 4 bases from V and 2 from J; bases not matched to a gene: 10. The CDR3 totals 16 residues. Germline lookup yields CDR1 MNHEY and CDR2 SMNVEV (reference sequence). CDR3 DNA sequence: TGTGCCAGCAGTTCCCTAGGGGCAGGGGGCCCCTACGAGCAGTACTTC. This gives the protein CASSSLGAGGPYEQYF.

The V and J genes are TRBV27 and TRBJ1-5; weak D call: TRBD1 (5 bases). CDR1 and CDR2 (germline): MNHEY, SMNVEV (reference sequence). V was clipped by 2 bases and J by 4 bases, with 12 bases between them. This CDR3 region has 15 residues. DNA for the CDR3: TGTGCCAGCAGTTTAGCCAGGGAAAGAAATCAGCCCCAGCATTTT. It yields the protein CASSLARERNQPQHF.

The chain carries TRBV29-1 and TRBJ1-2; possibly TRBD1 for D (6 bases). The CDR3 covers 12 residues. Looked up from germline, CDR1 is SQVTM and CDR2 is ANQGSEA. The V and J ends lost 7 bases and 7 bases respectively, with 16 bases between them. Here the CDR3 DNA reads TGCAGCGGAGGGGGGGTAGATGGTGGCTACACCTTC. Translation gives CSGGGVDGGYTF.

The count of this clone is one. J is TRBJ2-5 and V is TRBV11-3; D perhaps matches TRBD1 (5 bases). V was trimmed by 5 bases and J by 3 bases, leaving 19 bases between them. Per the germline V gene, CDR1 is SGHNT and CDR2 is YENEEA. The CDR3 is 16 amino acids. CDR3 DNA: TGTGCCAGCAGCAAAGGGGCCGCCGCACAGAAAGAGACCCAGTACTTC. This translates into CASSKGAAAQKETQYF.

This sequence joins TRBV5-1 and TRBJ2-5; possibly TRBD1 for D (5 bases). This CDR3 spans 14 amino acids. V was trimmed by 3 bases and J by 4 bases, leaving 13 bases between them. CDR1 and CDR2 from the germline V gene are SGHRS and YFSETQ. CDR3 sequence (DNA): TGCGCCAGCAGCTCTTCGACAGAGTCAGAGACCCAGTACTTC. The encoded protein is CASSSSTESETQYF.

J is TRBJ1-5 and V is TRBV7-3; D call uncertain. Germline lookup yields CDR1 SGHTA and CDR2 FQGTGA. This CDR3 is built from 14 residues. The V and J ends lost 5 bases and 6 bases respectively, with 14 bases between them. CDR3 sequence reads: CASSPAPGSQPQHF. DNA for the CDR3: TGTGCCAGCAGCCCAGCCCCAGGAAGTCAGCCCCAGCATTTT.

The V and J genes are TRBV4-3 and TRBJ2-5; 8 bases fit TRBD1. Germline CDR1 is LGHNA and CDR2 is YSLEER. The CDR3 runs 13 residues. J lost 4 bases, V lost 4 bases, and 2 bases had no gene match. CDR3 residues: CASSRDRGETQYF. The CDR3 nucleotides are TGCGCCAGCAGCCGCGACAGGGGAGAGACCCAGTACTTC.

CDR3 sequence (DNA): TGTGCCAGCAGACGGGACAGCAGCAATCAGCCCCAGCATTTT. Protein: CASRRDSSNQPQHF. The V call is TRBV28, the J call TRBJ1-5; TRBD1 aligns across 7 bases. The CDR3 runs to 14 residues. Germline loops: CDR1 MDHEN, CDR2 SYDVKM. The trim removed 6 bases at V and 1 base at J, leaving 3 bases unmatched. The full variable domain, completed using reference TRBV28 and TRBJ1-5, is DVKVTQSSRYLVKRTGEKVFLECVQDMDHENMFWYRQDPGLGLRLIYFSYDVKMKEKGDIPEGYSVSREKKERFSLILESASTNQTSMYLCASRRDSSNQPQHFGDGTRLSIL.

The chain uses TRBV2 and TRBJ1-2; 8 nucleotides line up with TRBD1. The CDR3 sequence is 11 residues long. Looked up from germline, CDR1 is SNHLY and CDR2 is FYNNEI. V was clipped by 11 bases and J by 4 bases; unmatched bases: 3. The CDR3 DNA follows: TGTGCCGGGGGACAGGTCTATGGCTACACCTTC. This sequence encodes CAGGQVYGYTF. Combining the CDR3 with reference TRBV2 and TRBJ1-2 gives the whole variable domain EPEVTQTPSHQVTQMGQEVILRCVPISNHLYFYWYRQILGQKVEFLVSFYNNEISEKSEIFDDQFSVERPDGSNFTLKIRSTKLEDSAMYFCAGGQVYGYTFGSGTRLTVV.

The CDR3 region has the DNA TGTGCCAGCAGCTTAGAGGGGAAGACCCAGTACTTC. Residues: CASSLEGKTQYF. The chain has TRBV7-9 and TRBJ2-5; D perhaps matches TRBD1 (5 bases). Germline assignment: CDR1 SEHNR and CDR2 FQNEAQ (reference sequence). This CDR3 is 12 amino acids long. Trimming cost V 1 base and J 6 bases, with 6 bases left between them.

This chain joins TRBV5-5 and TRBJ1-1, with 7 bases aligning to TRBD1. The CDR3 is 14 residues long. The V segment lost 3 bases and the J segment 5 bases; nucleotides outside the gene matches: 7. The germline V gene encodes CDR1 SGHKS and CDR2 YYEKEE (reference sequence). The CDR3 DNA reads TGTGCCAGCAGCTCGGGACAGAGTTATACTGAAGCTTTCTTT. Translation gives CASSSGQSYTEAFF.

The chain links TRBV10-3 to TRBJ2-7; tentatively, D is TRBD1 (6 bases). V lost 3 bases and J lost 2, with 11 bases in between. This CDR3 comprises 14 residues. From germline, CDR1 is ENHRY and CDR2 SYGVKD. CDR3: CAISDTGHPYEQYF. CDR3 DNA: TGTGCCATCAGTGATACGGGACACCCCTACGAGCAGTACTTC.

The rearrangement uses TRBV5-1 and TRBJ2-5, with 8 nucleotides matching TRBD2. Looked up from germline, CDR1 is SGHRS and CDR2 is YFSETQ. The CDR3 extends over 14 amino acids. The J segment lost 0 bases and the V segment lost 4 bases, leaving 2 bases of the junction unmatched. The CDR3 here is CASSERGYQETQYF. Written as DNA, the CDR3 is TGCGCCAGCAGCGAGCGGGGGTACCAAGAGACCCAGTACTTC. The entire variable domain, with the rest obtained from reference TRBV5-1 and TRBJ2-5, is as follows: KAGVTQTPRYLIKTRGQQVTLSCSPISGHRSVSWYQQTPGQGLQFLFEYFSETQRNKGNFPGRFSGRQFSNSRSEMNVSTLELGDSALYLCASSERGYQETQYFGPGTRLLVL.

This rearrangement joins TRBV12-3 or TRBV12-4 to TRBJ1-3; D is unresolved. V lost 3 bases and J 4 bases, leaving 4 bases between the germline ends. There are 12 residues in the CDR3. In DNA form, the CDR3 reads TGTGCCAGCAGTTTGCAGGGAAACACCATATATTTT. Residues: CASSLQGNTIYF.

The CDR3 reads CASSRAAGQTREQYF. CDR3 sequence (DNA): TGTGCCAGCTCCCGAGCCGCGGGACAGACACGGGAGCAGTACTTC. The chain has TRBV9 and TRBJ2-7; tentative D call: TRBD1 (7 bases). The CDR3 has 15 amino acids. Germline CDR1 SGDLS, CDR2 YYNGEE. The V gene lost 7 bases and the J gene lost 7 bases, with 24 bases spanning the gap.

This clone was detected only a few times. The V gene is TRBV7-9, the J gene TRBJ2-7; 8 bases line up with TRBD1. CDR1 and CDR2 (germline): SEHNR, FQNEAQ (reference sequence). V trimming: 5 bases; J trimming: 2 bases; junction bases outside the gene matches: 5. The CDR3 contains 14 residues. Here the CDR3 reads CASSGETGAYEQYF. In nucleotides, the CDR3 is TGTGCCAGCAGCGGGGAGACAGGGGCCTACGAGCAGTACTTC.

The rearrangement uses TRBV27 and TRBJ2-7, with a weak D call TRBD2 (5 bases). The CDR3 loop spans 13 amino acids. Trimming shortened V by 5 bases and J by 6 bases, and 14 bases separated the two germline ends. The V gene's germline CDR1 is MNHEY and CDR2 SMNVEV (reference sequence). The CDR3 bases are TGTGCCAGCAGTCCGAAACTAGTCCCCGAGCAGTACTTC. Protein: CASSPKLVPEQYF.

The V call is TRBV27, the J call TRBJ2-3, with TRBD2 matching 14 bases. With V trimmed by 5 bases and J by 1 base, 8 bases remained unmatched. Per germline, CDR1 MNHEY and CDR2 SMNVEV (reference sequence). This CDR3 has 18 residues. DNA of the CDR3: TGTGCCAGCAGTCGAGGGACTAGCGGGAGCCGAGGCACAGATACGCAGTATTTT. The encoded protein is CASSRGTSGSRGTDTQYF.

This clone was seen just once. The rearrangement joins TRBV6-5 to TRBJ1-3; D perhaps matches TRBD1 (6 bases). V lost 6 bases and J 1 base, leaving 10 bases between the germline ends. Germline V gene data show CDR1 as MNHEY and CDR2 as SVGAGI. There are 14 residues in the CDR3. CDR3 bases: TGTGCCAGCAGGGCCAGGGGATCTGGAAACACCATATATTTT. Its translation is CASRARGSGNTIYF.

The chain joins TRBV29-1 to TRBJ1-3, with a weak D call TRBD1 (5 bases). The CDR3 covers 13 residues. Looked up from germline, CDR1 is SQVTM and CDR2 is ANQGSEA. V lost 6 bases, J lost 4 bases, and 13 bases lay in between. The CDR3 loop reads CSVDERTGNTIYF. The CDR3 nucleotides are TGCAGCGTCGACGAACGGACAGGAAACACCATATATTTT.

CDR3 loop: CASSPIGQGLRNYGYTF. The DNA for the CDR3 is TGTGCCAGCAGCCCAATCGGACAGGGGCTCCGCAACTATGGCTACACCTTC. The rearrangement links TRBV27 to TRBJ1-2; 9 bases align to TRBD1. This CDR3 is 17 amino acids long. Germline V lookup: CDR1 MNHEY, CDR2 SMNVEV (reference sequence). J was trimmed by 2 bases and V by 6 bases; bases with no gene match: 13.

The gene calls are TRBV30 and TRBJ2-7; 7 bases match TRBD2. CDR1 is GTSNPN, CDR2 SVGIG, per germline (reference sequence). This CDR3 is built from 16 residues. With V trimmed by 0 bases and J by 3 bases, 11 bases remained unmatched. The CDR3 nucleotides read TGTGCCTGGAGTGTACGGGCGGGAGTGGGGGTCTACGAGCAGTACTTC. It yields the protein CAWSVRAGVGVYEQYF. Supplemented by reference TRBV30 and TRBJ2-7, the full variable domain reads SQTIHQWPATLVQPVGSPLSLECTVEGTSNPNLYWYRQAAGRGLQLLFYSVGIGQISSEVPQNLSASRPQDRQFILSSKKLLLSDSGFYLCAWSVRAGVGVYEQYFGPGTRLTVT.